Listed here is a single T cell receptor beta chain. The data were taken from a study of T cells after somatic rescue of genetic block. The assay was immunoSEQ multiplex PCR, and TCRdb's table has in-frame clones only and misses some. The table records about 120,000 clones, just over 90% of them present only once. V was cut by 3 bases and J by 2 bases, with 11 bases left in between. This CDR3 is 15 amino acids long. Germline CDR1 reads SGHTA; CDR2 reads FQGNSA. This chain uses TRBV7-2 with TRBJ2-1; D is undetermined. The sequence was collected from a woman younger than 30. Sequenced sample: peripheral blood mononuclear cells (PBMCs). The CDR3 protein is CASSFSLEPYNEQFF. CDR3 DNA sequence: TGTGCCAGCAGCTTTTCACTGGAGCCCTACAATGAGCAGTTCTTC.